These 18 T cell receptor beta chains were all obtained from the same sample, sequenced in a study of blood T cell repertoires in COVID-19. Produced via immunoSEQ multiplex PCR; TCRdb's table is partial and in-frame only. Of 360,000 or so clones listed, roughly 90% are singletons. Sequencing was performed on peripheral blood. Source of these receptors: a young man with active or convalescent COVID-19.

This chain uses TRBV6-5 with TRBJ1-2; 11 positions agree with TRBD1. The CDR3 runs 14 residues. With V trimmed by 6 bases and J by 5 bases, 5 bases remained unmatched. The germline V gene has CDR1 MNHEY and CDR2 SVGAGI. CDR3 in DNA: TGTGCCAGCAGCCAGGGACAGGGGGTATATGGCTACACCTTC. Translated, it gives CASSQGQGVYGYTF.

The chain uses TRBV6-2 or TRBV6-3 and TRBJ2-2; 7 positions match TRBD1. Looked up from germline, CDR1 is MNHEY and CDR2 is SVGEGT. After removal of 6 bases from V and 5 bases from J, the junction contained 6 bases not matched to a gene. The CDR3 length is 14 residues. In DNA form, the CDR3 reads TGTGCCAGCAGCTGGACAGGTAGTACCGGGGAGCTGTTTTTT. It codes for CASSWTGSTGELFF.

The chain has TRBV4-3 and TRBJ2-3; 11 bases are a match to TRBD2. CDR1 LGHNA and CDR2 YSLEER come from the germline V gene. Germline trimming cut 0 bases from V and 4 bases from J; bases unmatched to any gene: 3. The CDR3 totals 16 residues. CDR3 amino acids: CASSQELLAGADTQYF. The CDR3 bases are TGCGCCAGCAGCCAAGAGTTACTAGCGGGAGCAGATACGCAGTATTTT.

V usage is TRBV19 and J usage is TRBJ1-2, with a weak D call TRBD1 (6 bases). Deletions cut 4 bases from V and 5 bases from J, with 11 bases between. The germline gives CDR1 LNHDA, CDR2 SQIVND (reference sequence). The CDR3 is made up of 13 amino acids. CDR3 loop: CASSRKQGYGYTF. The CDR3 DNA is TGTGCCAGTAGTAGGAAACAGGGATATGGCTACACCTTC.

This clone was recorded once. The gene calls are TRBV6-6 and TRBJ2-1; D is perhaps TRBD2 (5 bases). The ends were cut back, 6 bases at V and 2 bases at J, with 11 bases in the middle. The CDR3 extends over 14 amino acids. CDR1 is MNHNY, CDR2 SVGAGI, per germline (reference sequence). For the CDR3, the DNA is TGTGCCAGCAGAACTAGTAGGGCCTACAATGAGCAGTTCTTC. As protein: CASRTSRAYNEQFF.

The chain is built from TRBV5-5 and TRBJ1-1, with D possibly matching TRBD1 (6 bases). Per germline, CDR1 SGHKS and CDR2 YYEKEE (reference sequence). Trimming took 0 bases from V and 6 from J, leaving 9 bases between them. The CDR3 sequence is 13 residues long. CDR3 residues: CASSLVTGPEAFF. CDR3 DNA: TGTGCCAGCAGCTTGGTGACAGGCCCTGAAGCTTTCTTT.

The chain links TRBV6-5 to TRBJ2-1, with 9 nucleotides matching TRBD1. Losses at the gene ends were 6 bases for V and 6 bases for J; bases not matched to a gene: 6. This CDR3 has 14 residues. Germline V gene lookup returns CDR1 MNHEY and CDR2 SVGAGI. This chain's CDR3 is CASRDRGWGNEQFF. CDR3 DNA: TGTGCCAGCAGAGACAGGGGGTGGGGCAATGAGCAGTTCTTC.

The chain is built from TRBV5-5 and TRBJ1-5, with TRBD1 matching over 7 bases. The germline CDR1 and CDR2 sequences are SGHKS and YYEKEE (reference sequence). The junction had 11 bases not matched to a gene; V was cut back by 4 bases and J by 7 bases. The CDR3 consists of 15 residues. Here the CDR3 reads CASSTQGQKGQPQHF. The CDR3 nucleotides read TGTGCCAGCAGCACCCAGGGACAGAAAGGACAGCCCCAGCATTTT.

CDR3 nucleotide sequence: TGCGCCAGCAGCCAAATATCACAGGGGTTTCACACTGAAGCTTTCTTT. Translation: CASSQISQGFHTEAFF. This chain joins TRBV4-3 and TRBJ1-1; 7 bases line up with TRBD1. The CDR3 totals 16 residues. Germline CDR1 and CDR2: LGHNA and YSLEER. The trim removed 2 bases at V and 3 bases at J, leaving 9 bases unmatched.

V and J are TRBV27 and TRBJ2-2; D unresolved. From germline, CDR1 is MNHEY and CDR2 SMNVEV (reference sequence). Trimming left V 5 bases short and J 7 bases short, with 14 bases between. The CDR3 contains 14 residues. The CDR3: CASSHIRQSGELFF. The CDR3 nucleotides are TGTGCCAGCAGTCACATCCGTCAAAGCGGGGAGCTGTTTTTT.

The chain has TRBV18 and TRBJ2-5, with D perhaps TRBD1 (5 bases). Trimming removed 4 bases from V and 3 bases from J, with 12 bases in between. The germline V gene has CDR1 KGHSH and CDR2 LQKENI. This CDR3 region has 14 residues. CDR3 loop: CASSLRVREETQYF. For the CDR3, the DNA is TGTGCCAGCTCACTCCGGGTCAGGGAAGAGACCCAGTACTTC.

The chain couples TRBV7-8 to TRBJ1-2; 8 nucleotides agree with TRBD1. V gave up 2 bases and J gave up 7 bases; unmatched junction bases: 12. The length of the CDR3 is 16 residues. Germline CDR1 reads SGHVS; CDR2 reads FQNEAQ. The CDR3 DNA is TGTGCCAGCAGCTTACGAACCAGGGGGCAACCGTCTGGCTACACCTTC. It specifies CASSLRTRGQPSGYTF. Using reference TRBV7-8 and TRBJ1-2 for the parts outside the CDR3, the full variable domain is GAGVSQSPRYKVAKRGQDVALRCDPISGHVSLFWYQQALGQGPEFLTYFQNEAQLDKSGLPSDRFFAERPEGSVSTLKIQRTQQEDSAVYLCASSLRTRGQPSGYTFGSGTRLTVV.

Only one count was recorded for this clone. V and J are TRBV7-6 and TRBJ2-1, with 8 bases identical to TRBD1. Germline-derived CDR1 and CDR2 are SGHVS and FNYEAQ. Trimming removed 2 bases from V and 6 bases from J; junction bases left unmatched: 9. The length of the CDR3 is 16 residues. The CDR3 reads CASSLLRDRFVNEQFF. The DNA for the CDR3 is TGTGCCAGCAGCTTACTCCGGGACAGGTTTGTCAATGAGCAGTTCTTC.

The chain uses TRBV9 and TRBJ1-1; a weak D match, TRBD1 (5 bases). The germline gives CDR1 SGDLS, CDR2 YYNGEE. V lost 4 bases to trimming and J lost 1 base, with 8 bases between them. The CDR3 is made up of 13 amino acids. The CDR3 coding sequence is TGTGCCAGCAGCATCCAGGGGAACACTGAAGCTTTCTTT. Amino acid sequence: CASSIQGNTEAFF.

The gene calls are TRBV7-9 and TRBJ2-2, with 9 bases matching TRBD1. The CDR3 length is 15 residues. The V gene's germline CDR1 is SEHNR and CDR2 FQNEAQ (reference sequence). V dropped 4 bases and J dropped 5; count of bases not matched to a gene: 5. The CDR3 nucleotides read TGTGCCAGCAGCTCGTTGGACAGGGGAACCGGGGAGCTGTTTTTT. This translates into CASSSLDRGTGELFF.

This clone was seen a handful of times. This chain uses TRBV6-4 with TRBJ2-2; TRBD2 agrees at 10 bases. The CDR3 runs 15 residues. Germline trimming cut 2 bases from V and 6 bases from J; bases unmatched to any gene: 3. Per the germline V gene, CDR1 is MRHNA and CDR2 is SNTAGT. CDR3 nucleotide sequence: TGTGCCAGCAGTGACAAAGCGGGGGGGCCCGGGGAGCTGTTTTTT. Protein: CASSDKAGGPGELFF.

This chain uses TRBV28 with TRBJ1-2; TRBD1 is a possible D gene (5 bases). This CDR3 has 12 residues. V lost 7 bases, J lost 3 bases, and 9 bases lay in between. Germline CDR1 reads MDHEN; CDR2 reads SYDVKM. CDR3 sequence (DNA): TGTGCCAGCACCTCGGGGGACTATGGCTACACCTTC. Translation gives CASTSGDYGYTF.

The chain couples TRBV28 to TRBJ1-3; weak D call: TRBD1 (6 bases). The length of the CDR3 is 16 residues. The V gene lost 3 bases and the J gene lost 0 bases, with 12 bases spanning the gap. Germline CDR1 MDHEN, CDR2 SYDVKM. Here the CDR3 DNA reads TGTGCCAGCAGTTTCGACAGGCGCCGCTCTGGAAACACCATATATTTT. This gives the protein CASSFDRRRSGNTIYF.